A selection of T cell receptor beta chains follows, all from one sample in a study. TCRdb called the RT-PCR reads again in MiXCR, with one record for every CDR3 protein. The data show fewer than 800,000 distinct CDR3 sequences, with 12% to 15% seen just once and just over 3.5% held by the top ten. The sample was memory CD4+ T cells from blood. These receptors came from a female donor in good health, serving as a healthy control. CDR3s include the opening cysteine and the closing phenylalanine or tryptophan. Fields, in order: V gene, clone size, J gene, D gene, CDR3 DNA, CDR3 protein. D genes are given only for firm matches. Expanded clones are given a class, and other clones once, few, many or no size at all.

TRBV7-2	NA	TRBJ2-5	NA	TGTGCCAGCAGCTTAGCAGTCAGGCGAACCTACTTC	CASSLAVRRTYF
TRBV27	NA	TRBJ2-7	TRBD2	TGTGCCAGTACAGGCGGGAGCTACGAGCAGTACTTC	CASTGGSYEQYF
TRBV7-2	few	TRBJ2-5	NA	TGTGCCAGCAGCTTTTTTCAGGGGACCCGAGAGACCCAGTACTTC	CASSFFQGTRETQYF
TRBV7-3	few	TRBJ2-1	TRBD2	TGTGCCAGCAGCTTAACCGGGAGGGGTACCTACAATGAGCAGTTCTTC	CASSLTGRGTYNEQFF
TRBV5-1	few	TRBJ2-5	NA	TGCGCCAGCAAGGGGCTTGGCCAGCGGCAAGAGACCCAGTACTTC	CASKGLGQRQETQYF
TRBV7-9	NA	TRBJ1-4	NA	TGTGCCAGCAGCCTTCGTGAGGCTAATGAAAAACTGTTTTTT	CASSLREANEKLFF
TRBV10-3	many	TRBJ2-1	TRBD2	TGTGCCATCAGTGGGCTAGCGGGAGTCAATGAGCAGTTCTTC	CAISGLAGVNEQFF
TRBV5-4	few	TRBJ2-7	NA	TGTGCCACCACTCCGAGGGGGGCCTACGAGCAGTACTTC	CATTPRGAYEQYF
TRBV28	few	TRBJ2-1	TRBD2	TGTGCCAGCAGTTCATCACAAGCGGGGGGTGGTGAGCAGTTCTTC	CASSSSQAGGGEQFF
TRBV28	few	TRBJ2-1	TRBD2	TGTGCCAGCAGGAGCGGGAGCGCCTACAATGAGCAGTTCTTC	CASRSGSAYNEQFF
TRBV3-1	NA	TRBJ2-1	NA	TGTGCCAGCAGCCAGACCCAGGGGGGTATGTTCTTC	CASSQTQGGMFF
TRBV20-1	many	TRBJ2-7	TRBD2	TGCAGTGCCATTTCGACTAGCGGGAAATCCTACGAGCAGTACTTC	CSAISTSGKSYEQYF
TRBV5-1	many	TRBJ2-1	NA	TGCGCCAGCAGCTTGATGACAGGTACCAACAATGAGCAGTTCTTC	CASSLMTGTNNEQFF
TRBV18	NA	TRBJ2-7	NA	TGTGCCAGCTCATCTGGAGCTTTTAGCTCCTACGAGCAGTACTTC	CASSSGAFSSYEQYF
TRBV4-2	NA	TRBJ2-7	TRBD1	TGTGCCAGCAGCCGACTGACAGGGGCCGAGTACGAGCAGTACTTC	CASSRLTGAEYEQYF
TRBV30	many	TRBJ2-3	NA	TGTGCCTGGAGTAGGGCGGTTACCACAGATACGCAGTATTTT	CAWSRAVTTDTQYF
TRBV18	NA	TRBJ2-3	TRBD2	TGTGCCAGCTCACCTCTACAAAGTAGCGGGAGACGAGATACGCAGTATTTT	CASSPLQSSGRRDTQYF
TRBV5-1	few	TRBJ1-1	TRBD1	TGCGCCAGCACCGAGCAGCGACAGGGTAACACTGAAGCTTTCTTT	CASTEQRQGNTEAFF
TRBV24-1	NA	TRBJ2-1	TRBD2	TGTGCCACCAGTGATCCTCCGGGACTAGGATTTGGAGGCAATGAGCAGTTCTTC	CATSDPPGLGFGGNEQFF
TRBV5-5	many	TRBJ2-7	TRBD1	TGTGCCAGCAGCCCGCGGGCCGGACAGGGGGCTAGCTCCTACGAGCAGTACTTC	CASSPRAGQGASSYEQYF
TRBV6-1	NA	TRBJ2-2	TRBD1	TGTGCCAGCGTAACAGGGGCCCTGAACACCGGGGAGCTGTTTTTT	CASVTGALNTGELFF
TRBV5-1	few	TRBJ2-2	NA	TGCGCCAGCACCATCGGATTGGGGGCTCAGACCGGGGAGCTGTTTTTT	CASTIGLGAQTGELFF
TRBV3-1	few	TRBJ2-3	TRBD2	TGTGCCAGCAGCCACAGCGGGAGGGCCAGAGATACGCAGTATTTT	CASSHSGRARDTQYF
TRBV20-1	few	TRBJ1-3	NA	TGCAGTGCTAGAGACGACCACCGAGGTGGTGGAAACACCATATATTTT	CSARDDHRGGGNTIYF
TRBV12-3/TRBV12-4	NA	TRBJ1-2	NA	TGTGCCAGCAGCCCATTAGCCCACGGGATGGGCTACACCTTC	CASSPLAHGMGYTF
TRBV6-5	many	TRBJ2-7	NA	TGTGCCAGCAGTTACACAGGGACGGGACAGCAGTACTTC	CASSYTGTGQQYF
TRBV7-3	NA	TRBJ2-3	TRBD2	TGTGCCAGCAGCACGGGACTAGCGGGGCCACCTAGCACAGATACGCAGTATTTT	CASSTGLAGPPSTDTQYF
TRBV18	NA	TRBJ1-2	TRBD1	TGTGCCAGCTCACCGCCCGGACAGGGTGGGAACTATGGCTACACCTTC	CASSPPGQGGNYGYTF
TRBV10-3	many	TRBJ2-7	TRBD2	TGTGCCACGACCTCTGGGGGACTAACCCTCGAGCAGTACTTC	CATTSGGLTLEQYF
TRBV20-1	many	TRBJ2-3	NA	TGCAGTGCTAGACTCGGGGGGCCCACAGATACGCAGTATTTT	CSARLGGPTDTQYF
TRBV5-1	many	TRBJ2-3	TRBD1	TGCGCCAGCAGCTATAGACAGGGCCCCACAGATACGCAGTATTTT	CASSYRQGPTDTQYF
TRBV5-1	NA	TRBJ2-1	TRBD2	TGCGCCAGCAGCTCGGGACTAGCGGACCTACTCGGGGACAATGAGCAGTTCTTC	CASSSGLADLLGDNEQFF